What follows describes a single T cell receptor beta chain. In the PCR, 60 Vbeta and 13 Jbeta primers were used. The assay was immunoSEQ multiplex PCR, and TCRdb's table has in-frame clones only and misses some. The top ten hold about 2.5% of the sample, which has more than 110,000 clones, about 79% seen once. The data are from a study of cytomegalovirus exposure and HLA in healthy donors. Trimming took 1 base from V and 6 from J; bases not matched to a gene: 10. The CDR3 runs 16 residues. Germline V gives CDR1 SGHTA, CDR2 FQGNSA. The chain employs TRBV7-2 and TRBJ2-7; TRBD2 matches 9 bases. Material for sequencing was PBMCs. The receptor was derived from a male donor in good health and CMV-seronegative. For the CDR3, the DNA is TGTGCCAGCAGCTTAGGACCTCCGGGACTAGCCTCCGAGCAGTACTTC. Its protein is CASSLGPPGLASEQYF.